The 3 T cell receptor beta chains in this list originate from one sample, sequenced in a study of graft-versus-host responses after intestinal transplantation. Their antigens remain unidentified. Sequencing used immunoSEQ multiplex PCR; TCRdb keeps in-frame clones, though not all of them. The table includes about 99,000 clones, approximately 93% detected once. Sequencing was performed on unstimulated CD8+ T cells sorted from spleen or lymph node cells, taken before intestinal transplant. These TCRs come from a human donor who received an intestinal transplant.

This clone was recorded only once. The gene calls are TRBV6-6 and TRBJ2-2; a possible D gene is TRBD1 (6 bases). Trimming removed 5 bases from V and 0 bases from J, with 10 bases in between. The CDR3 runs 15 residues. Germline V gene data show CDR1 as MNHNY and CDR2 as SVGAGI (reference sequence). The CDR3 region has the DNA TGTGCCAGCAGTAGGGGGAGCGCGAACACCGGGGAGCTGTTTTTT. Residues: CASSRGSANTGELFF.

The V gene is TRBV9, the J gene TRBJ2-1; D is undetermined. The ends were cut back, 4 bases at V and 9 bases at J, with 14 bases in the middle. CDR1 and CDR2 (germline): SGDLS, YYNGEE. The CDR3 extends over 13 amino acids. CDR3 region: CASSSSGAGEQFF. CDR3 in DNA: TGTGCCAGCAGCTCTAGTGGAGCAGGTGAGCAGTTCTTC.

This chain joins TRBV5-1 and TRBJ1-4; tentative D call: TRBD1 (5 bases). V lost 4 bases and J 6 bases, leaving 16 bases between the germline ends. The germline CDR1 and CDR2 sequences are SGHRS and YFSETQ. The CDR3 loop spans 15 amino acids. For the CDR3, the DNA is TGCGCCAGCAGCCCTGGTGGGGGTTTCGATGAAAAACTGTTTTTT. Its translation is CASSPGGGFDEKLFF.